This section outlines one T cell receptor (beta chain) sequence together with its context. Its antigen is still unknown. V lost 5 bases and J lost 3; bases outside the gene matches: 9. Looked up from germline, CDR1 is MGHRA and CDR2 is YSYEKL. The CDR3 length is 15 residues. The sample belongs to a study of blood T cells in healthy people across ages. Study-level findings and limits: Strongly correlated with naive T cell percentage was TCR beta diversity.

Together with a sample-barcoded 5' primer, a J-beta primer mix was included in a second PCR lasting roughly 6 to 12 cycles. Each TCR beta cDNA got a 12-nucleotide random molecular identifier. All samples yielded 2.5 million or more CDR3-containing paired-end reads. TCRdb reanalysed the 5' RACE reads using MiXCR and keeps one entry per CDR3 protein. The data show about 1.7 million distinct CDR3 sequences, 25% to 30% seen once. The origin of this receptor is a woman aged 25 to 39 in good health. Sequenced: blood. This rearrangement joins TRBV4-1 to TRBJ1-1; 7 positions match TRBD1. The chain's CDR3 is CASSVPGTADTEAFF. The CDR3, as DNA: TGCGCCAGCAGCGTTCCCGGGACAGCAGACACTGAAGCTTTCTTT.